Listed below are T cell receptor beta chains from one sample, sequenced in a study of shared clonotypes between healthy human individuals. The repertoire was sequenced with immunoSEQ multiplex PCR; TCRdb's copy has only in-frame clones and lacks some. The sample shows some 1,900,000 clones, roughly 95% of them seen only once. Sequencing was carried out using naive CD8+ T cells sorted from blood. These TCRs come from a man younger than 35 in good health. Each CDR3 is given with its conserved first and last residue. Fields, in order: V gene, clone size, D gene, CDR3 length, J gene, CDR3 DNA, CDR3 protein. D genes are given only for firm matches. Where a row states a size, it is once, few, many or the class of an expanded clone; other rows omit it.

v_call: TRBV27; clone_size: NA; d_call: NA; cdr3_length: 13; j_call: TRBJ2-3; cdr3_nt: TGTGCCAGCAGTTTAGTCGGCACAGATACGCAGTATTTT; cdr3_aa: CASSLVGTDTQYF
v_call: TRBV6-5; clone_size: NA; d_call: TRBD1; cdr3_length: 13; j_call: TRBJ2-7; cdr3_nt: TGTGCCAGCGCCGGGACAGGGGGCCACGAGCAGTACTTC; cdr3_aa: CASAGTGGHEQYF
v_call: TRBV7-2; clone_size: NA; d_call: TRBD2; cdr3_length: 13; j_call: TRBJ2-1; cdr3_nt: TGTGCCAGCAGCTGGGGACTAGCGGCTGAGCAGTTCTTC; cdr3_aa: CASSWGLAAEQFF
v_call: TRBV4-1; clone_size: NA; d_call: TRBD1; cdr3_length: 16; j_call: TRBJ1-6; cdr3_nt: TGCGCCAGCAGCCAAGGAGAGGGGGCCCATAATTCACCCCTCCACTTT; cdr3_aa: CASSQGEGAHNSPLHF
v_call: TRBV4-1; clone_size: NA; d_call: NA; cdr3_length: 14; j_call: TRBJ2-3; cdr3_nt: TGCGCCAGCAGCCAATGGTCAGGCACAGATACGCAGTATTTT; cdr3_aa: CASSQWSGTDTQYF
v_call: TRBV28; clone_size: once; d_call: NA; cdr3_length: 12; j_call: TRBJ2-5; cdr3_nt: TGTGCCAGCAGCAACTATTCGGAGACCCAGTACTTC; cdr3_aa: CASSNYSETQYF
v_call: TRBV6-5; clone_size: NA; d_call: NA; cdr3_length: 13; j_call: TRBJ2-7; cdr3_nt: TGTGCCAGCAGTTACGGACTCTCCTACGAGCAGTACTTC; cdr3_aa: CASSYGLSYEQYF
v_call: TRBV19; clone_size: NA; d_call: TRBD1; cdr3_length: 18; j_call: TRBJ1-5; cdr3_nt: TGTGCCAGTAGTATAGATGTGACAGGGGGCTACAGCAATCAGCCCCAGCATTTT; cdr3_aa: CASSIDVTGGYSNQPQHF
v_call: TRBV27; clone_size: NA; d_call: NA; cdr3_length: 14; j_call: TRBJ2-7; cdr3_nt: TGTGCCAGCAGTTTAGAAGGAGGGTCCTACGAGCAGTACTTC; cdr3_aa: CASSLEGGSYEQYF
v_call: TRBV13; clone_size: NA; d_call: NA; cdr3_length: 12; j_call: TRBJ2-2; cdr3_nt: TGTGCCAGCAGCTTTCCGGGCGGGGAGCTGTTTTTT; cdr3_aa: CASSFPGGELFF
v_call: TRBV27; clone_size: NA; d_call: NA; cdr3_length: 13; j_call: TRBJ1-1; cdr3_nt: TGTGCCAGCAGTTTGGGCAGGGTCACTGAAGCTTTCTTT; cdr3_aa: CASSLGRVTEAFF
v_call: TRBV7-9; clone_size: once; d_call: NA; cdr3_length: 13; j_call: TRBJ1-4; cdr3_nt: TGTGCCAGCAGCTTAAGCTTAGATGAAAAACTGTTTTTT; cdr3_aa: CASSLSLDEKLFF
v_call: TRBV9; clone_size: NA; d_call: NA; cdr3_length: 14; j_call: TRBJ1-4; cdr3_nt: TGTGCCAGCAGCGTCGGCGGCGTAAATGAAAAACTGTTTTTT; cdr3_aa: CASSVGGVNEKLFF
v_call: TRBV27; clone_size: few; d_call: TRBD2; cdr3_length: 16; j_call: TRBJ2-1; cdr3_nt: TGTGCCAGCAGTTATTCTAGCGGGGGGCTCTACAATGAGCAGTTCTTC; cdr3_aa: CASSYSSGGLYNEQFF
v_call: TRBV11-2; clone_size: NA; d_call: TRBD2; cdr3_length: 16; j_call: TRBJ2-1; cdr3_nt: TGTGCCAGCAGCTTAATGGCGGGAGGACGATACAATGAGCAGTTCTTC; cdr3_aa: CASSLMAGGRYNEQFF
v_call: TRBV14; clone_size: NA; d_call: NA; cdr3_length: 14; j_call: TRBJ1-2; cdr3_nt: TGTGCCAGCAGCGAAATACCAGGTCTCTATGGCTACACCTTC; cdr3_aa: CASSEIPGLYGYTF
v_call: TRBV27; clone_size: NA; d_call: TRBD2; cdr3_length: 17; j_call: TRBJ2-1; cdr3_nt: TGTGCCAGCAGTTTTGGGGCACTAGCGGGGGGTTACAATGAGCAGTTCTTC; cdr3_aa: CASSFGALAGGYNEQFF
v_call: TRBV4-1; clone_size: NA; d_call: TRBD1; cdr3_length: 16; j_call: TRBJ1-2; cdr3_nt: TGCGCCAGCAGTTACGGACAGGCTAAGGGCAACTATGGCTACACCTTC; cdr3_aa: CASSYGQAKGNYGYTF
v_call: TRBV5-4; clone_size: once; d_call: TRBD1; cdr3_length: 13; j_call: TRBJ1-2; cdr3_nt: TGTGCCAGCAGCTTGGACAGGGGCTATGGCTACACCTTC; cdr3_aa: CASSLDRGYGYTF
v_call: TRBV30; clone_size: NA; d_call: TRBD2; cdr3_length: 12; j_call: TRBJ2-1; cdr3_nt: TGTGCCTGGAGCGGACTAGCGGAGGAGCAGTTCTTC; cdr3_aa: CAWSGLAEEQFF
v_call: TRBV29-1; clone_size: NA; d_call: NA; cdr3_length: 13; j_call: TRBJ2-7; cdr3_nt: TGCAGCGCCGTGGGGACCCCTTCCTACGAGCAGTACTTC; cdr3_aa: CSAVGTPSYEQYF
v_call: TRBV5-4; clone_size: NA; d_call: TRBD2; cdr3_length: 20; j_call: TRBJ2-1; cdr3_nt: TGTGCCAGCAGCGGATACGGGACTAGCGGGAGGGGGAGCTCCTACAATGAGCAGTTCTTC; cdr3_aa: CASSGYGTSGRGSSYNEQFF
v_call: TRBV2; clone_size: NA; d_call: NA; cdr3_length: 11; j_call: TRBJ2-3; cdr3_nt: TGTGCCACCGGGAGCACAGATACGCAGTATTTT; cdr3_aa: CATGSTDTQYF
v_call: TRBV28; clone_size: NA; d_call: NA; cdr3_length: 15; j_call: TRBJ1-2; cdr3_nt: TGTGCCAGCAGGGAAGGGGGGTTGACTAACTATGGCTACACCTTC; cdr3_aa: CASREGGLTNYGYTF
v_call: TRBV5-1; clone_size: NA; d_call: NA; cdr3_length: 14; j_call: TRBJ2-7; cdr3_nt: TGCGCCAGCAGCTTGGAGGGGAATCGGTACGAGCAGTACTTC; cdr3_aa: CASSLEGNRYEQYF
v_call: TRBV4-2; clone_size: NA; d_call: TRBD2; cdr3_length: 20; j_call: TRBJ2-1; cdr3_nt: TGTGCCAGCAGCCAGGAACCGGGACTAGCGGGAGCTAGCTCCTACAATGAGCAGTTCTTC; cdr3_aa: CASSQEPGLAGASSYNEQFF
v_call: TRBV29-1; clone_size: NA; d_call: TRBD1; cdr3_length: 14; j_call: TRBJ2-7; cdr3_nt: TGCAGCGTCCATCCGGGACAGCCACCCTACGAGCAGTACTTC; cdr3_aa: CSVHPGQPPYEQYF
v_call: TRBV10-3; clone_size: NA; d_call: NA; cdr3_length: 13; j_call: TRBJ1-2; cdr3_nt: TGTGCCATCAGTGAGACTACACGCTATGGCTACACCTTC; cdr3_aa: CAISETTRYGYTF
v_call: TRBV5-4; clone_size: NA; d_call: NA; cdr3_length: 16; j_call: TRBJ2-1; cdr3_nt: TGTGCCAGCAGCCCGACCGGGTTTAGCTCCTACAATGAGCAGTTCTTC; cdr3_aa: CASSPTGFSSYNEQFF
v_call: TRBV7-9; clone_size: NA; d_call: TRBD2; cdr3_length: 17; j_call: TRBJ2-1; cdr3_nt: TGTGCCAGCAGTCCCCCCCCGGGACTAGCGGGGGGAGGTGAGCAGTTCTTC; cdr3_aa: CASSPPPGLAGGGEQFF
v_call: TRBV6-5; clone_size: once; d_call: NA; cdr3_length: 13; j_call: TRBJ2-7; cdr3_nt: TGTGCCAGCAGTTCCGGGGACGTAAACGAGCAGTACTTC; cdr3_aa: CASSSGDVNEQYF
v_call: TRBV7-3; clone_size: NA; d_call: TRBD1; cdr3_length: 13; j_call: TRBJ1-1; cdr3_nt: TGTGCCAGCAGCTTAGACAGGGGGTCTGAAGCTTTCTTT; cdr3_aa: CASSLDRGSEAFF
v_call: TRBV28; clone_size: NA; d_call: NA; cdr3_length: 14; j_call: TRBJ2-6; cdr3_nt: TGTGCCAGCAGTCCCGTAACTGGGGCCAACGTCCTGACTTTC; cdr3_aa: CASSPVTGANVLTF
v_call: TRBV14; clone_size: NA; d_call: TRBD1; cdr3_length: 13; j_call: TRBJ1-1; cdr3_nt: TGTGCCAGCAGCCAACACAGGGGCACTGAAGCTTTCTTT; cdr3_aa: CASSQHRGTEAFF
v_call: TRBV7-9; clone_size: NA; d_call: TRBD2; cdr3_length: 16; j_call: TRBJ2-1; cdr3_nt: TGTGCCAGCAGCTCCCAACTAGCGGGAGCCATCGATGAGCAGTTCTTC; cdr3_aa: CASSSQLAGAIDEQFF
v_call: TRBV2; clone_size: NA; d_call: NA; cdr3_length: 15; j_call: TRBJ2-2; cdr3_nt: TGTGCCAGCAGTGAGGAGGGGTCGAACACCGGGGAGCTGTTTTTT; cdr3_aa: CASSEEGSNTGELFF
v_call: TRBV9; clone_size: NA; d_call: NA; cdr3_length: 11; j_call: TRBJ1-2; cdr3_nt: TGTGCCAGCAGCTCAGGGTATGGCTACACCTTC; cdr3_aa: CASSSGYGYTF
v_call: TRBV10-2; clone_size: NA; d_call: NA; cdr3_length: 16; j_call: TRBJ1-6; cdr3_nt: TGCGCCAGCAGTCCGCACATTGCGGACAGCAATTCACCCCTCCACTTT; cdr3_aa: CASSPHIADSNSPLHF
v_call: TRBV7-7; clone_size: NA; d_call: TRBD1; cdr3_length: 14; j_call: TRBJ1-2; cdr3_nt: TGTGCTAGCAGCTCCCAGGGGGCGGGCTATGGCTACACCTTC; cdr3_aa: CASSSQGAGYGYTF
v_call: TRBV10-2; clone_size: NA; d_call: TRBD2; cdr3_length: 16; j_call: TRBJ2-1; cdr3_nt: TGCGCCAGCAGTGACTCGGGGCGGGGGGGCCCAGGTGAGCAGTTCTTC; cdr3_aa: CASSDSGRGGPGEQFF
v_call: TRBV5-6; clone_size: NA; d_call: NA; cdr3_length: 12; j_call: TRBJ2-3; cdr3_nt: TGTGCCAGCAGCGGGAGCACAGATACGCAGTATTTT; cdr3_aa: CASSGSTDTQYF
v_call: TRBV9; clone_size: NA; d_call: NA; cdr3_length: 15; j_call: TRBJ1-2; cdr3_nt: TGTGCCAGCAGCGACCTTTGGGGGGATTCCTATGGCTACACCTTC; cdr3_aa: CASSDLWGDSYGYTF
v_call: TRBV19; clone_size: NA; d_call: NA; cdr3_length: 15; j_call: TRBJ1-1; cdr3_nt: TGTGCCAGTAGTATCCCGGGACCCTCGATGACTGAAGCTTTCTTT; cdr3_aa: CASSIPGPSMTEAFF
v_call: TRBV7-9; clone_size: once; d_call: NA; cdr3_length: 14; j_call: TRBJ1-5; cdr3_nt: TGTGCCAGCAGCTCGTCGACGGGCAATCAGCCCCAGCATTTT; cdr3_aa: CASSSSTGNQPQHF
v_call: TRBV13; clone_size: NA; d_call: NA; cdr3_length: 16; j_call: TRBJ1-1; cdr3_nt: TGTGCCAGCAGCTTCGGCGAGGGGTTTAGGGACACTGAAGCTTTCTTT; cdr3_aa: CASSFGEGFRDTEAFF
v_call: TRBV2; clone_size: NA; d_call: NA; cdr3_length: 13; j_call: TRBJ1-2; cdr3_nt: TGTGCCAGCAGCCAGACACCTTCCTATGGCTACACCTTC; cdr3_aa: CASSQTPSYGYTF
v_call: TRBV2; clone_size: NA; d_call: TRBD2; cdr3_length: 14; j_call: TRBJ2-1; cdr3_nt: TGTGCCAGCAGGGAACTAGCGGGGGTCTTTGAGCAGTTCTTC; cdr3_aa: CASRELAGVFEQFF
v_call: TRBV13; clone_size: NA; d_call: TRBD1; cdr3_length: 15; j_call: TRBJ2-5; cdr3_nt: TGTGCCAGCAGCTTAGGCGTCACAGGGGACGAGACCCAGTACTTC; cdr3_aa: CASSLGVTGDETQYF
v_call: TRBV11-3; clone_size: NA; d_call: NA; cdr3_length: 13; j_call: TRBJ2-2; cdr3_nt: TGTGCCAGCAGCTTAATGGAGACTGGGGAGCTGTTTTTT; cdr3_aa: CASSLMETGELFF
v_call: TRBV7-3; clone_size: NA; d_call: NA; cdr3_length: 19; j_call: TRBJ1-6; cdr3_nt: TGTGCCATCGCCGAGCGGGGGCCGACTTCGGGCTCCTATAATTCACCCCTCCACTTT; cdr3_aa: CAIAERGPTSGSYNSPLHF
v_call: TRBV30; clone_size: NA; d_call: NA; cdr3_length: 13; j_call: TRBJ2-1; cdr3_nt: TGTGCCTGGACGCTGCTAAGCGGCCATGAGCAGTTCTTC; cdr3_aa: CAWTLLSGHEQFF
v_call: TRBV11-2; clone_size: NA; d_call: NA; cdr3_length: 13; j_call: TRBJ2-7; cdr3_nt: TGTGCCAGCAGCTTAGAATTAACCTACGAGCAGTACTTC; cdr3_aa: CASSLELTYEQYF